These T cell receptor beta chains were read from a single sample in a study of blood T cell repertoires in COVID-19. Repertoires were generated with immunoSEQ multiplex PCR, while TCRdb's copy carries only in-frame clones and drops some. The sample contains about 290,000 clones, around 90% of which appear only once. Sequences were obtained from PBMCs or T cells enriched from blood (not recorded which). The receptor set was obtained from a woman between 40 and 50 years old who had recovered from COVID-19. CDR3s include the opening cysteine and the closing phenylalanine or tryptophan. A D gene is named only where the DNA matches it firmly. Size values are once, few and many counts, or a class for expanded clones, and some rows have none.

len,d_gene,j_gene,abundance,v_gene,CDR3nt,CDR3aa
14,TRBD1,TRBJ2-7,.,TRBV19,TGTGCCAGTAGTGCCTATACCGGGACAGCCGAGCAGTACTTC,CASSAYTGTAEQYF
15,.,TRBJ1-3,once,TRBV27,TGTGCCAGCAGTTTTAGCGGAAACTCTGGAAACACCATATATTTT,CASSFSGNSGNTIYF
15,.,TRBJ1-3,.,TRBV7-8,TGTGCCAGCAGCTTAACGGACAACTCTGGAAACACCATATATTTT,CASSLTDNSGNTIYF
17,TRBD1,TRBJ2-2,.,TRBV27,TGTGCCAGCAGTGTGGCCGGGACAGGGAAGTTCTCCGGGGAGCTGTTTTTT,CASSVAGTGKFSGELFF
16,TRBD2,TRBJ2-7,.,TRBV12-5,TGTGCTAGTGGTTTGATAGCGGGCCCAAGCTCCTACGAGCAGTACTTC,CASGLIAGPSSYEQYF
16,TRBD2,TRBJ2-5,.,TRBV7-9,TGTGCCAGCAGCTGGACTAGCGGGCCTTCCCAAGAGACCCAGTACTTC,CASSWTSGPSQETQYF
15,.,TRBJ1-2,.,TRBV4-2,TGTGCCAGCAGCCAAGACGAGGGCAACAACTATGGCTACACCTTC,CASSQDEGNNYGYTF
12,TRBD1,TRBJ1-2,once,TRBV12-3/TRBV12-4,TGTGCCAGCAGTTACCGGACAGGGAGCTACACCTTC,CASSYRTGSYTF
14,.,TRBJ1-1,.,TRBV10-3,TGTGCCATCAGTGAGGCCGGCAGGGGATCTGAAGCTTTCTTT,CAISEAGRGSEAFF
12,.,TRBJ1-2,.,TRBV29-1,TGCAGCGTTGACGCGACAAATTATGGCTACACCTTC,CSVDATNYGYTF
17,TRBD2,TRBJ2-2,.,TRBV24-1,TGTGCCACCAGTGACCGCGGGACTAGCGGGACTACCGGGGAGCTGTTTTTT,CATSDRGTSGTTGELFF
14,.,TRBJ1-1,.,TRBV5-1,TGCGCCAGCAGCGCCCAACAGGGCGTCACTGAAGCTTTCTTT,CASSAQQGVTEAFF
18,TRBD1,TRBJ1-5,.,TRBV6-6,TGTGCCAGCAGTCGTTTAGGACAGGCTGTTCTTAGCAATCAGCCCCAGCATTTT,CASSRLGQAVLSNQPQHF
13,.,TRBJ2-7,.,TRBV7-9,TGTGCCAGCAGCTTCGCCAGTGGCTACGAGCAGTACTTC,CASSFASGYEQYF
16,TRBD2,TRBJ2-7,many,TRBV5-1,TGCGCCAGCAGCCCTTCAAGCGGGACGGAATCCTACGAGCAGTACTTC,CASSPSSGTESYEQYF
15,TRBD1,TRBJ2-1,once,TRBV5-4,TGTGCCAGCAGCAAACCCGGGACAGCAGACAATGAGCAGTTCTTC,CASSKPGTADNEQFF
13,.,TRBJ2-7,.,TRBV18,TGTGCCAGCGCGTCGACAGAGACCTACGAGCAGTACTTC,CASASTETYEQYF
15,.,TRBJ1-1,few,TRBV10-3,TGTGCCATCAGTGAGCTCCAGGGGAGGGGCACTGAAGCTTTCTTT,CAISELQGRGTEAFF
14,.,TRBJ2-5,.,TRBV18,TGTGCCAGCTCACCACGGGACAAACAAGAGACCCAGTACTTC,CASSPRDKQETQYF
18,TRBD1,TRBJ1-5,.,TRBV6-6,TGTGCCAGCAGTCCGATGAGGGGGCACAGTCCTTTCAATCAGCCCCAGCATTTT,CASSPMRGHSPFNQPQHF
15,.,TRBJ1-3,.,TRBV30,TGTGCCTGGAGTGTACAGGGAAACTCTGGAAACACCATATATTTT,CAWSVQGNSGNTIYF
14,.,TRBJ2-7,.,TRBV1,TGCACCAGCTGCGGGACTCGGTTGAACTACGAGCAGTACTTC,CTSCGTRLNYEQYF
15,.,TRBJ1-1,.,TRBV13,TGTGCCAGCAGCCCCCTCCTGTCGCTATACACTGAAGCTTTCTTT,CASSPLLSLYTEAFF
18,.,TRBJ1-4,.,TRBV2,TGTGCCAGCAGTGAAGCGCCGGGTAGGGGAAGTACGCATGAAAAACTGTTTTTT,CASSEAPGRGSTHEKLFF
15,.,TRBJ2-6,once,TRBV9,TGTGCCAGCAGCGCTTTCGGCTCTGGGGCCAACGTCCTGACTTTC,CASSAFGSGANVLTF
13,TRBD1,TRBJ1-6,.,TRBV14,TGTGCCAGCAGCCAGACAGGGACTTCACCCCTCCACTTT,CASSQTGTSPLHF
13,.,TRBJ1-1,.,TRBV7-3,TGTGCCAGCAGCCCGAGGATGGGCACTGAAGCTTTCTTT,CASSPRMGTEAFF
11,.,TRBJ2-2,.,TRBV5-1,TGCGCCAGCAGAGCCGGGTGGGAGCTGTTTTTT,CASRAGWELFF
14,.,TRBJ1-1,.,TRBV9,TGTGCCAGCAGCGCGCGGACAGTGAACACTGAAGCTTTCTTT,CASSARTVNTEAFF
13,.,TRBJ2-7,.,TRBV12-3/TRBV12-4,TGTGCCAGCAGTTTAGGGCACTCCTACGAGCAGTACTTC,CASSLGHSYEQYF
15,.,TRBJ2-7,few,TRBV6-1,TGTGCCAGCAGTGAAGCCCCAGGGCCGACCTACGAGCAGTACTTC,CASSEAPGPTYEQYF
14,.,TRBJ1-4,.,TRBV11-2,TGTGCCAGCAGCTTAGTTACGGGGTCTGAAAAACTGTTTTTT,CASSLVTGSEKLFF
15,TRBD1,TRBJ2-3,.,TRBV9,TGTGCCAGCAGCGTAGACAGGGGCCCCACAGATACGCAGTATTTT,CASSVDRGPTDTQYF
15,.,TRBJ1-3,.,TRBV30,TGTGCCTGGAGTGTACAGGGAGGGCCTGGAAACACCATATATTTT,CAWSVQGGPGNTIYF
14,.,TRBJ1-2,.,TRBV20-1,TGCAGTGCTAGTCGGACAGCTGTGAACTATGGCTACACCTTC,CSASRTAVNYGYTF
17,TRBD1,TRBJ1-2,once,TRBV5-1,TGCGCCAGCAGCTTGGCGATCCCGGGACAGGGGAACTATGGCTACACCTTC,CASSLAIPGQGNYGYTF
14,.,TRBJ2-3,.,TRBV4-1,TGCGCCAGCAGGAGGACAATCCCCACAGATACGCAGTATTTT,CASRRTIPTDTQYF
17,.,TRBJ2-2,.,TRBV21-1,TGTGCCAGCAGCGCCCAGGGACTAGCGGCGGACACCGGGGAGCTGTTTTTT,CASSAQGLAADTGELFF
13,.,TRBJ2-2,.,TRBV27,TGTGCCAGCAGGCGACAGAGCACCGGGGAGCTGTTTTTT,CASRRQSTGELFF
14,.,TRBJ1-1,.,TRBV5-1,TGCGCCAGCAGCTTCGAGTTAGTGAACACTGAAGCTTTCTTT,CASSFELVNTEAFF
15,TRBD1,TRBJ2-1,.,TRBV5-4,TGTGCCAGCAGCCTACAGGGGGCTTTCGACAATGAGCAGTTCTTC,CASSLQGAFDNEQFF
16,TRBD1,TRBJ2-1,.,TRBV18,TGTGCCAGCTCACCACTGGGACAGGGGATCGGCAATGAGCAGTTCTTC,CASSPLGQGIGNEQFF